This record looks at one T cell receptor beta chain sequence and its context. Its cognate antigen is unknown. No DNA is shown, since the ends of the CDR3 on it are uncertain; the CDR3 is the one TCRdb lists. The data stem from a study of Tregs in tolerant kidney transplant recipients. Study background: Related graft donors supplied nonmyeloablative bone marrow transplants, and mixed chimerism was transient. Sorting after B cell culture yielded CD25+CD127- and 4-1BB+CD40L- CD4+ cells. Study conclusions and caveats: Tolerant patients' donor-specific Tregs expanded beyond overall Tregs, suggesting antigen-driven growth.

TCRdb's copy holds only in-frame clones and misses some; the assay was immunoSEQ multiplex PCR. The sample yields about 820 clones, about 46% seen once. Looked up from germline, CDR1 is SGHVS and CDR2 is FQNEAQ. The CDR3 length is 16 residues, termini included. The chain has TRBV7-8 and TRBJ2-2; the table's D call of TRBD2 was not tested on the DNA. Source: Tregs from blood cultured with allogeneic cells, taken before the transplant. This receptor was taken from a human patient who received a combined kidney and bone marrow transplant. CDR3 amino acids: CASSVWAGGSTGERFF.